This passage covers 11 T cell receptor beta chains from one sample sequenced in a study of yellow fever vaccine responses in identical twins. TCRdb independently ran MiXCR on the RT-PCR reads; one entry per CDR3 protein. The table has 30,000 to 40,000 distinct CDR3 sequences, about 61% seen once. The material sequenced was T cells from blood (PBMCs), unsorted or a sorted subset (not recorded which), taken before or after yellow fever vaccination (not recorded which). All receptors derive from a woman between 18 and 29 years old who received the yellow fever vaccine.

This clonotype was observed a single time. V usage is TRBV19 and J usage is TRBJ2-7; D may be TRBD1 (6 bases). The CDR3 contains 11 residues. V was clipped by 7 bases and J by 3 bases, with 7 bases between them. Looked up from germline, CDR1 is LNHDA and CDR2 is SQIVND (reference sequence). This CDR3 is CASTDSYEQYF. Written as DNA, the CDR3 is TGTGCCAGTACGGACAGCTACGAGCAGTACTTC.

This clonotype has just a few counts. The rearrangement links TRBV3-1 to TRBJ2-1; D is unclear. The V end was cut by 0 bases, the J end by 4 bases, with 10 bases between. Germline lookup yields CDR1 LGHDT and CDR2 YNNKEL (reference sequence). This CDR3 has 15 residues. In DNA, the CDR3 is TGTGCCAGCAGCCAAGATCGCAAGGTATACAATGAGCAGTTCTTC. Protein product: CASSQDRKVYNEQFF.

The chain uses TRBV20-1 and TRBJ2-7; D may be TRBD2 (5 bases). The germline gives CDR1 DFQATT, CDR2 SNEGSKA (reference sequence). This CDR3 region has 17 residues. V shed 4 bases and J shed 0 bases, with 22 bases lying between them. CDR3 protein: CSANDFGRGSHSYEQYV. CDR3 nucleotide sequence: TGCAGTGCTAATGATTTTGGACGGGGTTCTCACTCCTACGAGCAGTACGTC.

This clonotype was recorded only once. The chain employs TRBV10-1 and TRBJ1-2, with D perhaps matching TRBD1 (5 bases). In germline, CDR1 is WNHNN, CDR2 SYGVQD (reference sequence). V lost 6 bases, J lost 4 bases, and 15 bases lay in between. The length of the CDR3 is 14 residues. CDR3 residues: CASRNDSRGYGYTF. CDR3 bases: TGCGCCAGCAGGAATGACAGCCGAGGCTATGGCTACACCTTC.

V is TRBV5-5 and J is TRBJ2-7; D remains unclear. Trimming shortened V by 1 base and J by 0 bases, and 8 bases separated the two germline ends. Germline loops: CDR1 SGHKS, CDR2 YYEKEE (reference sequence). The CDR3 has 14 residues. The CDR3 here is CASSLQMNSYEQYV. In DNA form, the CDR3 reads TGTGCCAGCAGCTTGCAGATGAACTCCTACGAGCAGTACGTC.

The chain recombines TRBV5-8 with TRBJ2-1; D perhaps matches TRBD2 (7 bases). CDR1 SGHTS and CDR2 YDEGEE come from the germline V gene. The CDR3 spans 15 residues. Trimming cost V 2 bases and J 3 bases, with 12 bases left between them. CDR3 loop: CASSLGGLNYNEQFF. The CDR3 DNA reads as TGTGCCAGCAGCTTAGGGGGACTAAACTACAATGAGCAGTTCTTC.

This chain links TRBV7-2 with TRBJ2-3; D ambiguous. V was cut by 3 bases and J by 0 bases, with 4 bases left in between. The CDR3 has 13 residues. The germline V gene encodes CDR1 SGHTA and CDR2 FQGNSA. The CDR3 loop reads CASSFGSTDTQYF. CDR3 sequence (DNA): TGTGCCAGCAGCTTTGGGAGCACAGATACGCAGTATTTT.

This chain joins TRBV7-9 and TRBJ1-4; 9 bases align to TRBD1. This CDR3 has 14 amino acids. V gave up 5 bases and J gave up 6 bases; unmatched junction bases: 4. Germline assignment: CDR1 SEHNR and CDR2 FQNEAQ (reference sequence). In DNA form, the CDR3 reads TGTGCCAGCAGCGGTAGGACAGGGGATGAAAAACTGTTTTTT. Encoded protein: CASSGRTGDEKLFF.

In its sample, this clonotype was seen once. The J gene is TRBJ1-2, the V gene TRBV29-1, with TRBD1 matching over 10 bases. Germline assignment: CDR1 SQVTM and CDR2 ANQGSEA. The V and J ends lost 6 bases and 0 bases, in that order; junction bases with no gene match: 4. There are 14 residues in the CDR3. CDR3 nucleotide sequence: TGCAGCGTGGGACAGGGGTCAACTAACTATGGCTACACCTTC. Its protein product is CSVGQGSTNYGYTF.

This chain uses TRBV14 with TRBJ1-3; maybe TRBD1 (5 bases). CDR3 length equals 13 residues. Germline CDR1 SGHDN, CDR2 FVKESK. V was pared by 4 bases and J by 3 bases, with 7 bases between. CDR3 in amino acids: CASSPGRGNTIYF. The CDR3 coding sequence is TGTGCCAGCAGCCCAGGGCGTGGAAACACCATATATTTT.

This chain uses TRBV5-1 with TRBJ2-7; possibly TRBD1 for D (5 bases). This CDR3 is 14 amino acids long. Looked up from germline, CDR1 is SGHRS and CDR2 is YFSETQ. The ends were cut back, 1 base at V and 5 bases at J, with 13 bases in the middle. The CDR3 is CASSLYQGFNEQYF. The CDR3 nucleotides read TGCGCCAGCAGCTTGTACCAGGGATTCAACGAGCAGTACTTC.